One and the same sample provided the 21 T cell receptor beta chains below, sequenced in a study of regulatory T cells in long-lasting Graves disease. Construction of the TCR beta libraries employed iRepertoire HTBI primers in conjunction with Arm-PCR of CDR3 regions. TCRdb re-called the multiplex PCR reads through MiXCR, storing one row per CDR3 protein. The sample carries more than 450,000 distinct CDR3 sequences, around 15% recorded once. Time point here: newly diagnosed GD, antithyroid drugs for less than 3 months. From RNA extracted from PBMCs, the TCR library was made. These data also formed part of another study, on T cells in Graves' hyperthyroidism and ophthalmopathy.

This material consisted of peripheral blood mononuclear cells (PBMCs), taken at new diagnosis, from a patient treated with antithyroid drugs. Source of these receptors: a man aged 35 to 55 with Graves disease.

The chain employs TRBV28 and TRBJ2-5; D is possibly TRBD2 (5 bases). The CDR3 length is 14 residues. Germline V CDR1 and CDR2: MDHEN, SYDVKM. Trimming removed 2 bases from V and 6 bases from J, with 13 bases in between. In DNA form, the CDR3 reads TGTGCCAGCAGTTTAGAGGAGGTGAGGAAGACCCAGTACTTC. Translation gives CASSLEEVRKTQYF.

This clonotype was counted at least ten times. The chain employs TRBV18 and TRBJ2-3; 9 bases match TRBD2. Trimming took 8 bases from V and 0 from J; bases not matched to a gene: 6. Germline V gene data show CDR1 as KGHSH and CDR2 as LQKENI. The CDR3 covers 15 residues. This CDR3 reads CASVLAGLSTDTQYF. CDR3 in DNA: TGTGCCAGCGTACTAGCGGGTCTAAGCACAGATACGCAGTATTTT. Full variable domain (remainder filled in from reference TRBV18 and TRBJ2-3): NAGVMQNPRHLVRRRGQEARLRCSPMKGHSHVYWYRQLPEEGLKFMVYLQKENIIDESGMPKERFSAEFPKEGPSILRIQQVVRGDSAAYFCASVLAGLSTDTQYFGPGTRLTVL.

The chain combines TRBV18 with TRBJ1-2, with D possibly matching TRBD1 (6 bases). Per the germline V gene, CDR1 is KGHSH and CDR2 is LQKENI. The CDR3 extends over 15 amino acids. V dropped 4 bases and J dropped 3 bases, with 15 bases sitting between them. The CDR3 DNA sequence: TGTGCCAGCTCACGGATGCCGGGACACCACTATGGCTACACCTTC. This gives the protein CASSRMPGHHYGYTF.

This clonotype came up many times. The rearrangement links TRBV28 to TRBJ2-3; 8 positions match TRBD1. Judging by the DNA end, TRBJ2-7 fits better; the J call may be wrong. Germline CDR1 and CDR2: MDHEN and SYDVKM. The CDR3 has 16 amino acids. CDR3 amino acids: CASSSSKQGGRYEQYF. In nucleotides, the CDR3 is TGTGCCAGCAGTTCATCGAAACAGGGGGGAAGGTACGAGCAGTACTTC.

This clonotype was seen only a few times. This chain connects TRBV6-8 to TRBJ2-1; 9 positions agree with TRBD2. There are 15 residues in the CDR3. Germline V CDR1 and CDR2: MNHGY, SAAAGT. J was trimmed by 3 bases and V by 5 bases; bases with no gene match: 5. CDR3 residues: CASSLSGSLYNEQFF. The CDR3 DNA follows: TGTGCCAGCAGTCTTAGCGGGAGCCTCTACAATGAGCAGTTCTTC.

This clonotype was detected ten times or more. This chain joins TRBV6-1 and TRBJ2-7; D may correspond to TRBD1 or TRBD2 (5 bases each). CDR1 is MNHNS and CDR2 is SASEGT in the germline V gene. This CDR3 has 14 amino acids. Deletions cut 7 bases from V and 3 bases from J, with 16 bases between. CDR3 in amino acids: CASNLRDGLYEQYF. The CDR3, as DNA: TGTGCCAGCAACCTCCGGGACGGGCTCTACGAGCAGTACTTC.

The chain has TRBV14 and TRBJ1-5; D not certain. CDR1 is SGHDN, CDR2 FVKESK, per germline. Between the trimmed V and J ends, which lost 0 bases and 7 bases, there was a span of 10 bases. The CDR3 runs 14 residues. Written as DNA, the CDR3 is TGTGCCAGCAGCCAAGAAAGTAAGACGCAGCCCCAGCATTTT. Residues: CASSQESKTQPQHF.

V and J are TRBV20-1 and TRBJ2-1; D possibly corresponds to TRBD2 (5 bases). Germline CDR1 reads DFQATT; CDR2 reads SNEGSKA (reference sequence). CDR3 length equals 17 residues. The V and J ends lost 0 bases and 3 bases respectively, with 18 bases between them. As DNA, the CDR3 is TGCAGTGCTAGAGAGACGTTAGAGGCGGGCTTCTACAATGAGCAGTTCTTC. It translates to CSARETLEAGFYNEQFF.

The rearrangement joins TRBV5-1 to TRBJ2-2; D uncertain. CDR3 size: 14 residues. CDR1 and CDR2 (germline): SGHRS, YFSETQ. V gave up 5 bases and J gave up 0 bases, with 8 bases separating them. In DNA, the CDR3 is TGCGCCAGCAGTAGGGATCCGAACACCGGGGAGCTGTTTTTT. Residues: CASSRDPNTGELFF.

The rearrangement uses TRBV7-2 and TRBJ2-3; D gene uncertain. Trimming stripped 6 bases from V and 2 bases from J, with 12 bases between. Germline loops: CDR1 SGHTA, CDR2 FQGNSA. The CDR3 has 14 amino acids. CDR3 DNA: TGTGCCAGCAGACAACCGGGCTACACAGATACGCAGTATTTT. The encoded protein is CASRQPGYTDTQYF.

The chain employs TRBV15 and TRBJ1-5; D call uncertain. Germline-derived CDR1 and CDR2 are LNHNV and YYDKDF (reference sequence). The V gene lost 4 bases and the J gene lost 4 bases, with 11 bases spanning the gap. This CDR3 spans 14 amino acids. The CDR3 sequence: CATSKIGLNQPQHF. In nucleotides, the CDR3 is TGTGCCACCAGCAAAATAGGGTTGAATCAGCCCCAGCATTTT. Using reference TRBV15 and TRBJ1-5 for the parts outside the CDR3, the full variable domain is DAMVIQNPRYQVTQFGKPVTLSCSQTLNHNVMYWYQQKSSQAPKLLFHYYDKDFNNEADTPDNFQSRRPNTSFCFLDIRSPGLGDTAMYLCATSKIGLNQPQHFGDGTRLSIL.

The sample holds a few counts of this clonotype. V usage is TRBV30 and J usage is TRBJ2-2, with D perhaps TRBD2 (7 bases). The V and J ends lost 8 bases and 6 bases respectively, with 19 bases between them. The CDR3 has 14 residues. CDR1 and CDR2 from the germline V gene are GTSNPN and SVGIG (reference sequence). The CDR3 here is CAHVGRGKPGELFF. The DNA of the CDR3 is TGTGCCCATGTGGGGAGGGGGAAACCCGGGGAGCTGTTTTTT.

This clonotype was seen repeatedly, ten times or more. The rearrangement uses TRBV18 and TRBJ2-7; possible D gene TRBD2, 6 bases. Trimming stripped 3 bases from V and 12 bases from J, with 18 bases between. The CDR3 is made up of 13 amino acids. Germline assignment: CDR1 KGHSH and CDR2 LQKENI. CDR3 sequence (DNA): TGTGCCAGCTCACCGGGACTGGATCTACCCCCGTACTTC. It translates to CASSPGLDLPPYF.

The gene calls are TRBV20-1 and TRBJ1-2, with no clear D. The V gene lost 4 bases and the J gene lost 4 bases, with 10 bases spanning the gap. This CDR3 region has 12 residues. From germline, CDR1 is DFQATT and CDR2 SNEGSKA (reference sequence). For the CDR3, the DNA is TGCAGTGCTATGAGTCCCGCCTATGGCTACACCTTC. It codes for CSAMSPAYGYTF.

This clonotype was counted a single time. The conserved final phenylalanine or tryptophan is absent from the CDR3, which likely points to a read error. The chain has TRBV27 and TRBJ2-4; possible D gene TRBD2, 5 bases. CDR3 length: 13 amino acids. Germline-derived CDR1 and CDR2 are MNHEY and SMNVEV (reference sequence). V lost 7 bases, J lost 5 bases, and 12 bases lay in between. The DNA for the CDR3 is TGTGCCAGCATCGCGGGTGGCGAAAACATTCAGTACTCC. Protein sequence: CASIAGGENIQYS.

This clonotype was recorded at least ten times. This chain joins TRBV28 and TRBJ2-1, with TRBD2 matching 13 bases. Looked up from germline, CDR1 is MDHEN and CDR2 is SYDVKM. After removal of 7 bases from V and 5 bases from J, the junction contained 8 bases not matched to a gene. The CDR3 runs to 16 residues. CDR3 nucleotide sequence: TGTGCCAGCAATATTCCGGGACTAGCGGGGCACAATGAGCAGTTCTTC. It encodes CASNIPGLAGHNEQFF.

In this sample, this clonotype turned up many times. The genes are TRBV28 and TRBJ2-5, with TRBD2 as a possible D gene (5 bases). Trimming stripped 10 bases from V and 0 bases from J, with 15 bases between. The CDR3 is 14 residues long. Germline CDR1 MDHEN, CDR2 SYDVKM. In DNA, the CDR3 is TGTGCCATCGGGCGGGCAGGCAACCAAGAGACCCAGTACTTC. This sequence encodes CAIGRAGNQETQYF.

In this sample, this clonotype turned up many times. The genes are TRBV3-1 and TRBJ2-7; TRBD2 aligns across 7 bases. Germline V gene lookup returns CDR1 LGHDT and CDR2 YNNKEL (reference sequence). V was pared by 4 bases and J by 4 bases, with 7 bases of the junction left unmatched. This CDR3 is built from 14 residues. CDR3 sequence reads: CASSPTSRQYEQYF. The CDR3 bases are TGTGCCAGCAGCCCGACTAGCAGGCAATACGAGCAGTACTTC.

This clonotype was observed a handful of times. The chain uses TRBV9 and TRBJ1-2; the D gene is possibly TRBD1 (5 bases). This CDR3 comprises 15 residues. With 3 bases removed from V and 3 bases from J, the gap between germline ends came to 15 bases. CDR1 SGDLS and CDR2 YYNGEE come from the germline V gene. The CDR3 nucleotides read TGTGCCAGCAGCGGGGTCAGACAGTCTTACTATGGCTACACCTTC. It codes for CASSGVRQSYYGYTF.

This clonotype was detected many times. The chain joins TRBV27 to TRBJ2-3, with TRBD1 matching over 7 bases. J lost 5 bases, V lost 8 bases, and 16 bases had no gene match. Germline CDR1 and CDR2: MNHEY and SMNVEV (reference sequence). CDR3 length: 16 residues. The CDR3 protein is CASGRDSLVLGDTQYF. The DNA of the CDR3 is TGTGCCAGCGGAAGGGACAGCCTCGTTTTAGGAGATACGCAGTATTTT.

This clonotype was found many times. The chain combines TRBV28 with TRBJ1-1; D is unresolved. V lost 3 bases, J lost 0 bases, and 11 bases lay in between. Germline CDR1 reads MDHEN; CDR2 reads SYDVKM. The CDR3 length is 15 residues. CDR3 coding DNA: TGTGCCAGCAGTTTGGCCAGGATCATGAACACTGAAGCTTTCTTT. The encoded protein is CASSLARIMNTEAFF.